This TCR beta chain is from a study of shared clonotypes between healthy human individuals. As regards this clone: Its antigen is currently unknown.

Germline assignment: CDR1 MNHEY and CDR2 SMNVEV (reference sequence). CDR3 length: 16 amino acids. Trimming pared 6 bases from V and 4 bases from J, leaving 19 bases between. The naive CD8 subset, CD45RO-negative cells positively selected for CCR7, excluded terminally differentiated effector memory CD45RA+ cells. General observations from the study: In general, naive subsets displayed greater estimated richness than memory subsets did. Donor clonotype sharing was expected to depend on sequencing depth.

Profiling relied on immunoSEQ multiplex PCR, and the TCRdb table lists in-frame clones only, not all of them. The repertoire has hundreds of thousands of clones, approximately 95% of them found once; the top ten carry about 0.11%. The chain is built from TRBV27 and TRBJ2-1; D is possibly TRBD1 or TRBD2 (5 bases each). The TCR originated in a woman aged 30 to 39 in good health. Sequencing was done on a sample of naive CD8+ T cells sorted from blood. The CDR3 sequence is CASSLGPGRTYNEQFF. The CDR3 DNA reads TGTGCCAGCAGCCTTGGCCCGGGACGTACATACAATGAGCAGTTCTTC.